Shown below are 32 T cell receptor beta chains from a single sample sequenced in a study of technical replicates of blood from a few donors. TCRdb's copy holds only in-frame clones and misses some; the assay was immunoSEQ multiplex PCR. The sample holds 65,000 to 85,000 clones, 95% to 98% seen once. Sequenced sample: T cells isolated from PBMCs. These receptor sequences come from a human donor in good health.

The CDR3 DNA reads TGTGCCAGCAGCTTAGATGCGGGGCGTACTGAAGCTTTCTTT. Its protein product is CASSLDAGRTEAFF. The rearrangement uses TRBV7-2 and TRBJ1-1, with a weak D call TRBD1 (5 bases). The CDR3 length is 14 residues. The V and J ends lost 1 base and 5 bases respectively, with 11 bases between them. The germline gives CDR1 SGHTA, CDR2 FQGNSA.

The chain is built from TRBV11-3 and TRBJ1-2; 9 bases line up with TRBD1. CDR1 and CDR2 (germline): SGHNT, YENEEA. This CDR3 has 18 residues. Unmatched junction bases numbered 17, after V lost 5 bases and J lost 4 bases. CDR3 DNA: TGTGCCAGCAGCCCTAATGCGGTACAGGGGGCGCGAGGCTATGGCTACACCTTC. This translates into CASSPNAVQGARGYGYTF. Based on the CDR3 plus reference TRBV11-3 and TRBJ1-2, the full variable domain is EAGVVQSPRYKIIEKKQPVAFWCNPISGHNTLYWYLQNLGQGPELLIRYENEEAVDDSQLPKDRFSAERLKGVDSTLKIQPAELGDSAVYLCASSPNAVQGARGYGYTFGSGTRLTVV.

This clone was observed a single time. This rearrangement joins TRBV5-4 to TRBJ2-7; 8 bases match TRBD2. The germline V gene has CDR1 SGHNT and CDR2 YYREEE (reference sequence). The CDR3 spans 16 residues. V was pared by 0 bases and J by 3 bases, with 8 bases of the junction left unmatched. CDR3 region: CASSLGAGGISYEQYF. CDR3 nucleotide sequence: TGTGCCAGCAGCTTGGGGGCGGGAGGAATAAGCTACGAGCAGTACTTC.

CDR3 sequence reads: CASTPTVTYNEKLFF. Written as DNA, the CDR3 is TGTGCCAGCACCCCGACAGTTACCTATAATGAAAAACTGTTTTTT. This sequence joins TRBV28 and TRBJ1-4, with D possibly matching TRBD1 (5 bases). Trimming left V 7 bases short and J 4 bases short, with 16 bases between. CDR1 and CDR2 (germline): MDHEN, SYDVKM. This CDR3 has 15 amino acids. Based on the CDR3 plus reference TRBV28 and TRBJ1-4, the full variable domain is DVKVTQSSRYLVKRTGEKVFLECVQDMDHENMFWYRQDPGLGLRLIYFSYDVKMKEKGDIPEGYSVSREKKERFSLILESASTNQTSMYLCASTPTVTYNEKLFFGSGTQLSVL.

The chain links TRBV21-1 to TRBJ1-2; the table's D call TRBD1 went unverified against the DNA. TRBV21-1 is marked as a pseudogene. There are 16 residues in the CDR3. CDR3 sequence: CASSKAGTGPNYGYTF. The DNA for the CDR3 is TGTGCCAGCAGCAAAGCTGGGACAGGGCCTAACTATGGCTACACCTTC.

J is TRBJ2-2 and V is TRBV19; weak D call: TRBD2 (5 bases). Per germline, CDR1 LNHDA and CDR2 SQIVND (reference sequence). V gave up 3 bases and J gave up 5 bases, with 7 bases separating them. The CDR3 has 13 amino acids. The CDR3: CASSMSGTGELFF. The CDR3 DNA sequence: TGTGCCAGTAGTATGTCGGGGACCGGGGAGCTGTTTTTT.

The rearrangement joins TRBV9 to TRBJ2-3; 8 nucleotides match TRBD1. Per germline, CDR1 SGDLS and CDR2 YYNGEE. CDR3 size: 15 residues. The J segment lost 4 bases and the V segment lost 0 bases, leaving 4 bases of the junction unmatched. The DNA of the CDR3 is TGTGCCAGCAGCGTAGCTTCAGGGGGCGCAGATACGCAGTATTTT. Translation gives CASSVASGGADTQYF. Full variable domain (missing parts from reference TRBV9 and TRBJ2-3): DSGVTQTPKHLITATGQRVTLRCSPRSGDLSVYWYQQSLDQGLQFLIQYYNGEERAKGNILERFSAQQFPDLHSELNLSSLELGDSALYFCASSVASGGADTQYFGPGTRLTVL.

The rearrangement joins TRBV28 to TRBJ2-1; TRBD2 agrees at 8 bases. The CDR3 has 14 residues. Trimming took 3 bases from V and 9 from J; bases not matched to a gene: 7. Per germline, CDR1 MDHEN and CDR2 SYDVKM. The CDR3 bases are TGTGCCAGCAGTTTTAACGGGGGGGCAGGTGAGCAGTTCTTC. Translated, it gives CASSFNGGAGEQFF.

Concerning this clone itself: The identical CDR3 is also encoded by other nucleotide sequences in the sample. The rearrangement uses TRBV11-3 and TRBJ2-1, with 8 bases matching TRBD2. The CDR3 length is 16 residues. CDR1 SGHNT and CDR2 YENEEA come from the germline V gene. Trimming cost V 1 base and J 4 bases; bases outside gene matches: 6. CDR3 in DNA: TGTGCCAGCAGCTTAGGAGGTGCTAGCGGGTACAATGAGCAGTTCTTC. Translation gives CASSLGGASGYNEQFF.

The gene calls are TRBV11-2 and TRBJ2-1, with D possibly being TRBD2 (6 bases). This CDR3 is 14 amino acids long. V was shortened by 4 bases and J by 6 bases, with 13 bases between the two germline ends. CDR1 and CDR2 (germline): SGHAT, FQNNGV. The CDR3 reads CASSSWEDSNEQFF. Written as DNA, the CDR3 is TGTGCCAGCAGCTCCTGGGAGGATAGCAATGAGCAGTTCTTC.

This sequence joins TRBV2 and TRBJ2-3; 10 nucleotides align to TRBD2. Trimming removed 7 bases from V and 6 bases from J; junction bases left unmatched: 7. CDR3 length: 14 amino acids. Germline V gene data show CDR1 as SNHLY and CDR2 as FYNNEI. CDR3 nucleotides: TGTGCCAGCACTCGCGCTAGCGGGAGCGATACGCAGTATTTT. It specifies CASTRASGSDTQYF.

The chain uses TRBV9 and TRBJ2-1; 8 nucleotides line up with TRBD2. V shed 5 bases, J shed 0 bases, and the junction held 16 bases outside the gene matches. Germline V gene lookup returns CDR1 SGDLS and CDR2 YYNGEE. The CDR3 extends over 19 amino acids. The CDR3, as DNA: TGTGCCAGCAGTTGGGGACTAGACCCCTCTCGGACCTCCTACAATGAGCAGTTCTTC. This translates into CASSWGLDPSRTSYNEQFF.

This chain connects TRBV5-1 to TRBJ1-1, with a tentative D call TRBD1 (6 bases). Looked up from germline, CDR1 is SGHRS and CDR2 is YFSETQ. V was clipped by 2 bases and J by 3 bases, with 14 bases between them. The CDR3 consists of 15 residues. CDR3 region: CASSFLTGKDTEAFF. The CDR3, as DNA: TGCGCCAGCAGCTTTCTAACAGGGAAGGACACTGAAGCTTTCTTT. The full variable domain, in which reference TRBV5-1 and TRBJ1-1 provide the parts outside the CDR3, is KAGVTQTPRYLIKTRGQQVTLSCSPISGHRSVSWYQQTPGQGLQFLFEYFSETQRNKGNFPGRFSGRQFSNSRSEMNVSTLELGDSALYLCASSFLTGKDTEAFFGQGTRLTVV.

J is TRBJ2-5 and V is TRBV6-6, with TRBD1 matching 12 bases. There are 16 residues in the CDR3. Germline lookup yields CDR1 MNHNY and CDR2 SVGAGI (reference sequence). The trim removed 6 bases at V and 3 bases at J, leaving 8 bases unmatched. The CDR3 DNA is TGTGCCAGCAGCCTCGGGACAGGGGGCCTGGAAGAGACCCAGTACTTC. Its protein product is CASSLGTGGLEETQYF.

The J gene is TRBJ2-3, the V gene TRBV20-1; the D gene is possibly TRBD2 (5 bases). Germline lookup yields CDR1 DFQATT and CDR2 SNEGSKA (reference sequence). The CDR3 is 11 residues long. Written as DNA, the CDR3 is TGCAGGGCCGTGGTAGCGGATACGCAGTATTTT. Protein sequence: CRAVVADTQYF.

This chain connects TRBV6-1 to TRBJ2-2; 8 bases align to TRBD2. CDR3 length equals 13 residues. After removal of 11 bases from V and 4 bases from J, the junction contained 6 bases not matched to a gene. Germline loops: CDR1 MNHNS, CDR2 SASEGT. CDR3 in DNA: TGTGCCTTCGGCGGGAGGCCCACCGGGGAGCTGTTTTTT. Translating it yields CAFGGRPTGELFF.

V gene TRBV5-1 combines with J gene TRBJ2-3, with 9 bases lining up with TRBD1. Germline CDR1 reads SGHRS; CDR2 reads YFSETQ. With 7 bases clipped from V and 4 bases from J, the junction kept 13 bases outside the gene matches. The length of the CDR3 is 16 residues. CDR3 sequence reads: CASRAGNRGQADTQYF. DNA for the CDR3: TGCGCCAGCCGGGCCGGAAACAGGGGGCAAGCAGATACGCAGTATTTT.

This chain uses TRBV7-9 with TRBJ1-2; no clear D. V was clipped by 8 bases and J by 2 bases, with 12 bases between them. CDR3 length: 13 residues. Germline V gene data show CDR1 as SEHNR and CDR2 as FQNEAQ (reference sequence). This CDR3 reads CASARGGNYGYTF. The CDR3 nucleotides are TGTGCCAGCGCAAGAGGAGGAAACTATGGCTACACCTTC.

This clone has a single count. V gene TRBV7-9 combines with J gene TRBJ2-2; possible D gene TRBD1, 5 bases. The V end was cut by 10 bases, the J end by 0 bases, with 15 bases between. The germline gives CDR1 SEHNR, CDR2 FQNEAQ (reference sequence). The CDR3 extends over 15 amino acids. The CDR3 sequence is CAILQGSANTGELFF. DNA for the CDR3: TGTGCCATACTTCAGGGTTCGGCGAACACCGGGGAGCTGTTTTTT.

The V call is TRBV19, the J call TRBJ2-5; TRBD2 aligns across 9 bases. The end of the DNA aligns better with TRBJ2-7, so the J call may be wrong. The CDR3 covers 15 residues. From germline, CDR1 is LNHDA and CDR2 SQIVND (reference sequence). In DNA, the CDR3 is TGTGCCAGTAGTATTTGGACTAGCGCGAAGCTCGAGCAGTACTTC. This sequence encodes CASSIWTSAKLEQYF.

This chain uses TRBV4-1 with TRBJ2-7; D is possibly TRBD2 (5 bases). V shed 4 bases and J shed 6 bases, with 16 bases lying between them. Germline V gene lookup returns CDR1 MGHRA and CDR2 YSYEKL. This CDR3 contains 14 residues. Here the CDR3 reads CASSLEGSAGEQYF. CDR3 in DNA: TGCGCCAGCAGCCTCGAGGGTTCAGCAGGCGAGCAGTACTTC.

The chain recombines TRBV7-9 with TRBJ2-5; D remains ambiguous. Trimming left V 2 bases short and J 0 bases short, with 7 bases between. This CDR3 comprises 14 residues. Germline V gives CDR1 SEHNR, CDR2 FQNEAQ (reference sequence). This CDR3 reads CASSLLEYQETQYF. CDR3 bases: TGTGCCAGCAGCTTATTGGAGTACCAAGAGACCCAGTACTTC.

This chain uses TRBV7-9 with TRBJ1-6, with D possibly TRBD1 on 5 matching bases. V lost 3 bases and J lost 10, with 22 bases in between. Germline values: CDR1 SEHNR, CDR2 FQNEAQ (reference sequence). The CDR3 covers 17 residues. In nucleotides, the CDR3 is TGTGCCAGCAGCTTTGCGGGACCAATAGGCCGGGACTCACCCCTCCACTTT. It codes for CASSFAGPIGRDSPLHF.

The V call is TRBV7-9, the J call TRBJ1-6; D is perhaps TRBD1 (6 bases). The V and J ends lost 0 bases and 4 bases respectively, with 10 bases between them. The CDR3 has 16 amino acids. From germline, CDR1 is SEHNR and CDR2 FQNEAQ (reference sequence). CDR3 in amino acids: CASSLAGGYYNSPLHF. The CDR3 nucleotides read TGTGCCAGCAGCTTAGCAGGGGGTTATTATAATTCACCCCTCCACTTT. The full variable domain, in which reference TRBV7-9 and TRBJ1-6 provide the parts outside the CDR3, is DTGVSQNPRHKITKRGQNVTFRCDPISEHNRLYWYRQTLGQGPEFLTYFQNEAQLEKSRLLSDRFSAERPKGSFSTLEIQRTEQGDSAMYLCASSLAGGYYNSPLHFGNGTRLTVT.

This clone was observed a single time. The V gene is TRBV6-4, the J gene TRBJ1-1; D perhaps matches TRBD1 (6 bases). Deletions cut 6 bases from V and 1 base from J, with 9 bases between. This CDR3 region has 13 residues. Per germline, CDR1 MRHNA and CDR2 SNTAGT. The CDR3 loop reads CASSQQGNTEAFF. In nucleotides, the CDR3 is TGTGCCAGCAGCCAACAGGGGAACACTGAAGCTTTCTTT.

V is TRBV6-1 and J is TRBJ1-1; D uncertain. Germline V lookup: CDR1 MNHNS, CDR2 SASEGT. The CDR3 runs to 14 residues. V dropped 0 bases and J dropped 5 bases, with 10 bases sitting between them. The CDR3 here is CASSEADRVTEAFF. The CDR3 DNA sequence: TGTGCCAGCAGTGAAGCGGATCGGGTAACTGAAGCTTTCTTT.

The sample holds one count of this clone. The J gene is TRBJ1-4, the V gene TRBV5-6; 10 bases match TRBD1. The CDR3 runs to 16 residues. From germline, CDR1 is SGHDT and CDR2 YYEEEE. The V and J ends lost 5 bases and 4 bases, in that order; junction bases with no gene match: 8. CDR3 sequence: CASSTGTGVYNEKLFF. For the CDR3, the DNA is TGTGCCAGCAGTACCGGGACAGGGGTCTATAATGAAAAACTGTTTTTT.

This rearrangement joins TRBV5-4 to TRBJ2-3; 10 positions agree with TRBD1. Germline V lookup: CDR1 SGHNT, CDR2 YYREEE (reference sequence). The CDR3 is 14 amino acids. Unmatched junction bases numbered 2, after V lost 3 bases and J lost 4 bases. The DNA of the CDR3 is TGTGCCAGCAGCTGGGACAGGGGATCAGATACGCAGTATTTT. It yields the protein CASSWDRGSDTQYF. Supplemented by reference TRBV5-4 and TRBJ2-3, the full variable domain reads ETGVTQSPTHLIKTRGQQVTLRCSSQSGHNTVSWYQQALGQGPQFIFQYYREEENGRGNFPPRFSGLQFPNYSSELNVNALELDDSALYLCASSWDRGSDTQYFGPGTRLTVL.

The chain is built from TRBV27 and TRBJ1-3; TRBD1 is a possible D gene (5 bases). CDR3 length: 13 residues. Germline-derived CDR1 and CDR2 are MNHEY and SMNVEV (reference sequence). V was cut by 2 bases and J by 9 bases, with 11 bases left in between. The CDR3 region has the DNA TGTGCCAGCAGTTTACAGTGGGGGGGCACCATATATTTT. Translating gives CASSLQWGGTIYF.

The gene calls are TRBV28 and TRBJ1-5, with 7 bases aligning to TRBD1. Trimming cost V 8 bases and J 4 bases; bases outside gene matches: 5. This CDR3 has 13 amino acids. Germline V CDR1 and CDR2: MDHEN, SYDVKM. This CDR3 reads CASLGTENQPQHF. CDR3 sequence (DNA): TGTGCCAGCCTCGGGACAGAGAATCAGCCCCAGCATTTT.

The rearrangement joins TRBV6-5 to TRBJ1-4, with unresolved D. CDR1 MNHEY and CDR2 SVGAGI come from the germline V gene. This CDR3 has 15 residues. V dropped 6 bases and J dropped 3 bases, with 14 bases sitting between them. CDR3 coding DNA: TGTGCCAGCAGCCCAACTATTCATTCTAATGAAAAACTGTTTTTT. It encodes CASSPTIHSNEKLFF.

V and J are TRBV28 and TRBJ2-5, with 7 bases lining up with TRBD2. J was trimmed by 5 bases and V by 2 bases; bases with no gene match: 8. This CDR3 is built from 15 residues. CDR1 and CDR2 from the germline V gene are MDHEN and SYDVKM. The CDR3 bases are TGTGCCAGCAGTTTAAACATGGCGGGAGTGGAGACCCAGTACTTC. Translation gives CASSLNMAGVETQYF.